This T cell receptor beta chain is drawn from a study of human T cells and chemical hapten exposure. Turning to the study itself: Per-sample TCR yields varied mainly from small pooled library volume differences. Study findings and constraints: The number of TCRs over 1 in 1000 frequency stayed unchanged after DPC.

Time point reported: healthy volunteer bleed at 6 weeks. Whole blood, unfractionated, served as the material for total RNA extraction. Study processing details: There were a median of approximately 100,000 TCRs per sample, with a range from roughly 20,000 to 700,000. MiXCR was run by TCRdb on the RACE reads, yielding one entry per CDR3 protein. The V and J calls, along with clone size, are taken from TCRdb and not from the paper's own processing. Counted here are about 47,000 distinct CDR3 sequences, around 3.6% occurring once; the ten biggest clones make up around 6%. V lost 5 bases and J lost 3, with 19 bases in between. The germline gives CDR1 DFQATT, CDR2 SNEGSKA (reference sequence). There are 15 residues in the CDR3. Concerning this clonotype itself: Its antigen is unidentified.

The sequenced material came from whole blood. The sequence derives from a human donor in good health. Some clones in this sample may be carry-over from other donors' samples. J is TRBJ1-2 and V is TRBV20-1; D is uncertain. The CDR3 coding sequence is TGCAGTGCTTTCCAACCAGGCGGAGCTTACTATGGCTACACCTTC. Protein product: CSAFQPGGAYYGYTF.